The 8 T cell receptor beta chains reported below all come from one sample, sequenced in a study of regulatory T cells in long-lasting Graves disease (dated by TCRdb to about 2021). The time point label, as the study defines it: newly diagnosed GD, antithyroid drugs for less than 3 months. RNA was extracted from PBMCs in TRIzol for both TCR sequencing and RNA sequencing. Library prep was done by multiplex PCR. Sequencing was performed on an Illumina HiSeq 4000. CDR3 regions were amplified by Arm-PCR with iRepertoire HTBI primers to construct TCR beta libraries. TCRdb handled the public reads itself, with Q25 trimming in fastp and clone calling in MiXCR, and kept productive beta chains. All rows with the same CDR3 protein become a single entry with the most common DNA and genes. The sample includes hundreds of thousands of distinct CDR3 sequences, with roughly 16% observed a single time. Just under 25% of the sample belongs to the ten largest clones.

Another study also made use of these data, one on T cells in Graves' hyperthyroidism and ophthalmopathy.

The sample was peripheral blood mononuclear cells (PBMCs), taken at new diagnosis, from a patient treated with antithyroid drugs. The receptors derive from a middle-aged woman with Graves disease. Donor details come from another sample of the same person, matched by shared clones.

This clonotype was picked up a small number of times. The V and J genes are TRBV2 and TRBJ1-2; 9 bases agree with TRBD1. The CDR3 loop spans 14 amino acids. V gave up 9 bases and J gave up 5 bases; unmatched junction bases: 10. The germline V gene has CDR1 SNHLY and CDR2 FYNNEI. CDR3 bases: TGTGCCAGAAAATGGCCGGGACAGGGTTATGGCTACACCTTC. Translation gives CARKWPGQGYGYTF.

This clonotype appeared a few times. This may stem from a read error, because a much larger clone lies one nucleotide away. V is TRBV27 and J is TRBJ2-3, with D possibly TRBD1 on 6 matching bases. Germline assignment: CDR1 MNHEY and CDR2 SMNVEV (reference sequence). CDR3 length: 15 residues. CDR3 in amino acids: CATSQGIISTDTRYF. CDR3 nucleotides: TGTGCCACCTCACAGGGTATTATTAGCACAGATACGCGGTATTTT.

This clonotype was observed a few times. CDR3 DNA sequence: TGTGCCACCAGTGATTCTTGGCGGGGGGACACCGGGGAGCTGTTTTTT. Translation: CATSDSWRGDTGELFF. The chain couples TRBV24-1 to TRBJ2-2; 8 nucleotides agree with TRBD2. Unmatched junction bases numbered 4, after V lost 2 bases and J lost 3 bases. The V gene's germline CDR1 is KGHDR and CDR2 SFDVKD. This CDR3 comprises 16 residues.

There are a few counts of this clonotype. The chain joins TRBV5-1 to TRBJ2-7; the D gene is possibly TRBD1 (7 bases). The CDR3 totals 16 residues. V was pared by 4 bases and J by 0 bases, with 17 bases between. In germline, CDR1 is SGHRS, CDR2 YFSETQ. The CDR3 DNA reads as TGCGCCAGCAGCCCGGGGGACAGCTCCCTCTCCTACGAGCAGTACTTC. Translated, it gives CASSPGDSSLSYEQYF.

Details on this clonotype: A much larger clone differs by one base, so this may be a read error. The chain recombines TRBV11-3 with TRBJ1-5, with 7 bases lining up with TRBD1. CDR3 length: 15 residues. The germline CDR1 and CDR2 sequences are SGHNT and YENEEA. This chain's CDR3 is CTSSLGGQNNQPQHF. As DNA, the CDR3 is TGTACCAGCAGCTTAGGGGGCCAGAACAATCAGCCCCAGCATTTT.

The chain combines TRBV7-2 with TRBJ2-5; 11 bases agree with TRBD2. This CDR3 is built from 15 residues. Trimming removed 5 bases from V and 4 bases from J; junction bases left unmatched: 6. The germline V gene has CDR1 SGHTA and CDR2 FQGNSA. CDR3 sequence: CASSLTGTSGETQYF. DNA for the CDR3: TGTGCCAGCAGCCTCACCGGGACTAGCGGAGAGACCCAGTACTTC.

The chain uses TRBV14 and TRBJ2-7; the D is unclear. The germline V gene has CDR1 SGHDN and CDR2 FVKESK. The CDR3 sequence is 13 residues long. V lost 2 bases, J lost 6 bases, and 11 bases lay in between. The CDR3 DNA reads as TGTGCCAGCAGCCAAACAGAGATGAGCGAGCAGTACTTC. Encoded protein: CASSQTEMSEQYF.

There are a few counts of this clonotype. For the CDR3, the DNA is TGTGCCAGCAGGGGGTATCGGGACACAGATACGCAGTATTTT. Protein product: CASRGYRDTDTQYF. The V gene is TRBV2, the J gene TRBJ2-3, with D possibly matching TRBD2 (5 bases). Germline loops: CDR1 SNHLY, CDR2 FYNNEI. The CDR3 loop spans 14 amino acids. Trimming shortened V by 6 bases and J by 2 bases, and 12 bases separated the two germline ends.